This T cell receptor (beta chain) was profiled in a study of CD8 T cells in Susac syndrome. The length of the CDR3 is 13 residues. V lost 7 bases to trimming and J lost 1 base, with 10 bases between them. RNA amounts of roughly 0.45 to 1 ug underwent reverse transcription with random hexamers. The TCR beta CDR3 was amplified by immunoSEQ multiplex PCR across 54 Vbeta, 13 Jbeta. MiXCR, applied by TCRdb to the immunoSEQ multiplex PCR reads, yields one record per CDR3 protein. Of 60,000 to 75,000 distinct CDR3 sequences listed, about 95% are singletons. Sequencing of TCR beta was undertaken in CD8+ and CD4+ T cells derived from blood. Isolation of CD8+ and CD4+ T cells was performed negatively, whereas enrichment of TEMRA cells was done by FACS.

The clonotype was recovered from a human donor in good health. The V gene is TRBV12-3 or TRBV12-4, the J gene TRBJ2-5, with TRBD2 as a possible D gene (5 bases). Sequenced material: CD8+ T cells from PBMCs. CDR3 region: CASKILGQETQYF. The CDR3 DNA reads TGTGCCAGCAAGATACTAGGCCAAGAGACCCAGTACTTC.